Described below is a single TCR beta chain sequence and its context. This entry comes from a study of blood T cell repertoires in COVID-19. The wider study: Sites in the United States, Italy and Spain provided acute and convalescent COVID-19 samples.

CDR1 and CDR2 (germline): LGHDT, YNNKEL (reference sequence). The CDR3 length is 14 residues. V lost 2 bases and J lost 6; bases outside the gene matches: 6. In the original workflow: Amplification with reference gene primers provided the estimates of nucleated cell counts. Clones were sequenced by immunoSEQ multiplex PCR, and TCRdb holds only the in-frame ones, with some missing. V and J calls plus clone size are reproduced from that table; the DNA served to infer D and trimming. The sample records 25,000 to 30,000 clones, nearly 90% being singletons. The rearrangement joins TRBV3-1 (or the pseudogene TRBV3-2) to TRBJ2-7, with TRBD1 identical over 8 bases. The sample comprised peripheral blood. The TCR sequence derives from a human donor in a cohort sampled during active COVID-19. The CDR3 here is CASSQRAGGPEQYF. The CDR3 region has the DNA TGTGCCAGCAGCCAACGAGCAGGGGGCCCCGAGCAGTACTTC.